These T cell receptor beta chains were read from a single sample in a study of shared clonotypes between healthy human individuals. Here immunoSEQ multiplex PCR was the method, and the copy in TCRdb shows in-frame clones only, minus some. The sample lists a few million clones, just over 90% seen once, with about 0.39% in the top ten. The specimen was naive CD4+ T cells from PBMCs. The receptor set was obtained from a man between 18 and 35 years old in good health. Some clones in this sample may be carry-over from other donors' samples. Both conserved end residues are part of each CDR3. Some rows mark clone size as missing; the rest say once, few, many or name a class of expanded clone.

v_call: TRBV29-1
clone_size: NA
cdr3_length: 12
j_call: TRBJ2-5
cdr3_aa: CSVTGPEETQYF

v_call: TRBV5-4
clone_size: few
cdr3_length: 16
j_call: TRBJ1-1
cdr3_aa: CASSLGQGRIATEAFF

v_call: TRBV27
clone_size: NA
cdr3_length: 14
j_call: TRBJ1-2
cdr3_aa: CASSWTGFDYGYTF

v_call: TRBV6-1
clone_size: NA
cdr3_length: 14
j_call: TRBJ1-1
cdr3_aa: CASRREGANTEAFF

v_call: TRBV30
clone_size: few
cdr3_length: 15
j_call: TRBJ1-5
cdr3_aa: CAWSVGSLGNQPQHF

v_call: TRBV30
clone_size: NA
cdr3_length: 11
j_call: TRBJ2-1
cdr3_aa: CAQTSRNEQFF

v_call: TRBV27
clone_size: NA
cdr3_length: 15
j_call: TRBJ2-5
cdr3_aa: CASSLFGGYQETQYF

v_call: TRBV5-6
clone_size: NA
cdr3_length: 14
j_call: TRBJ2-1
cdr3_aa: CASSLRGPGNEQFF

v_call: TRBV25-1
clone_size: NA
cdr3_length: 14
j_call: TRBJ1-5
cdr3_aa: CASSEQGNDQPQHF

v_call: TRBV11-2
clone_size: NA
cdr3_length: 14
j_call: TRBJ1-1
cdr3_aa: CASSLGQGRTEAFF

v_call: TRBV28
clone_size: NA
cdr3_length: 12
j_call: TRBJ2-7
cdr3_aa: CASSSTILEQYF

v_call: TRBV5-1
clone_size: NA
cdr3_length: 15
j_call: TRBJ2-2
cdr3_aa: CASSAGQGHTGELFF

v_call: TRBV9
clone_size: NA
cdr3_length: 16
j_call: TRBJ1-4
cdr3_aa: CASSPRWTGNNEKLFF

v_call: TRBV28
clone_size: NA
cdr3_length: 14
j_call: TRBJ2-1
cdr3_aa: CASTPQGGGNEQFF

v_call: TRBV21-1
clone_size: NA
cdr3_length: 15
j_call: TRBJ2-2
cdr3_aa: CASSPFGQGDGELFF

v_call: TRBV5-1
clone_size: NA
cdr3_length: 15
j_call: TRBJ2-7
cdr3_aa: CASSQRQGARNEQYF

v_call: TRBV28
clone_size: few
cdr3_length: 10
j_call: TRBJ1-4
cdr3_aa: CASRGEKLFF

v_call: TRBV5-1
clone_size: NA
cdr3_length: 14
j_call: TRBJ1-2
cdr3_aa: CASSSNSVDYGYTF

v_call: TRBV7-2
clone_size: once
cdr3_length: 14
j_call: TRBJ1-2
cdr3_aa: CASSLVGLNYGYTF

v_call: TRBV7-2
clone_size: NA
cdr3_length: 16
j_call: TRBJ2-2
cdr3_aa: CASSSFPGTVTGELFF

v_call: TRBV11-2
clone_size: NA
cdr3_length: 13
j_call: TRBJ1-2
cdr3_aa: CASSWTVNYGYTF

v_call: TRBV28
clone_size: NA
cdr3_length: 14
j_call: TRBJ1-4
cdr3_aa: CASSLTGNNEKLFF

v_call: TRBV28
clone_size: NA
cdr3_length: 14
j_call: TRBJ2-7
cdr3_aa: CASTTTGETYEQYF

v_call: TRBV4-2
clone_size: NA
cdr3_length: 14
j_call: TRBJ2-1
cdr3_aa: CASSQERISNEQFF

v_call: TRBV27
clone_size: NA
cdr3_length: 12
j_call: TRBJ1-2
cdr3_aa: CASSQDSRGYTF

v_call: TRBV5-5
clone_size: NA
cdr3_length: 14
j_call: TRBJ1-4
cdr3_aa: CASSWTGAGEKLFF

v_call: TRBV7-9
clone_size: NA
cdr3_length: 14
j_call: TRBJ2-7
cdr3_aa: CASSSDTLSYEQYF

v_call: TRBV6-6
clone_size: NA
cdr3_length: 13
j_call: TRBJ2-7
cdr3_aa: CASIVDRVEEQYF

v_call: TRBV5-1
clone_size: NA
cdr3_length: 18
j_call: TRBJ1-3
cdr3_aa: CASSLNALKFVPGNTIYF

v_call: TRBV28
clone_size: NA
cdr3_length: 15
j_call: TRBJ2-5
cdr3_aa: CASSFSGQGRGTQYF

v_call: TRBV5-1
clone_size: NA
cdr3_length: 19
j_call: TRBJ2-1
cdr3_aa: CASSPWTSGTTPSYNEQFF

v_call: TRBV7-2
clone_size: NA
cdr3_length: 15
j_call: TRBJ2-7
cdr3_aa: CASSLSLAGLYEQYF

v_call: TRBV27
clone_size: NA
cdr3_length: 12
j_call: TRBJ2-1
cdr3_aa: CASSLKGNEQFF

v_call: TRBV18
clone_size: NA
cdr3_length: 15
j_call: TRBJ1-1
cdr3_aa: CASSPLSGMNTEAFF

v_call: TRBV5-1
clone_size: NA
cdr3_length: 17
j_call: TRBJ2-6
cdr3_aa: CASSRTSGNSGANVLTF

v_call: TRBV7-9
clone_size: NA
cdr3_length: 16
j_call: TRBJ1-4
cdr3_aa: CASSPIWDRGNEKLFF

v_call: TRBV5-1
clone_size: NA
cdr3_length: 15
j_call: TRBJ2-1
cdr3_aa: CASFSGQGTYNEQFF

v_call: TRBV7-2
clone_size: NA
cdr3_length: 13
j_call: TRBJ2-1
cdr3_aa: CASSPLGGGEQFF

v_call: TRBV7-2
clone_size: NA
cdr3_length: 16
j_call: TRBJ1-5
cdr3_aa: CASSMTGGTVYQPQHF

v_call: TRBV27
clone_size: NA
cdr3_length: 16
j_call: TRBJ1-1
cdr3_aa: CASSLYRDREGTEAFF

v_call: TRBV6-4
clone_size: NA
cdr3_length: 18
j_call: TRBJ2-3
cdr3_aa: CASREQPEDSRRTDTQYF

v_call: TRBV11-2
clone_size: NA
cdr3_length: 16
j_call: TRBJ2-3
cdr3_aa: CASSTLAGGRADTQYF